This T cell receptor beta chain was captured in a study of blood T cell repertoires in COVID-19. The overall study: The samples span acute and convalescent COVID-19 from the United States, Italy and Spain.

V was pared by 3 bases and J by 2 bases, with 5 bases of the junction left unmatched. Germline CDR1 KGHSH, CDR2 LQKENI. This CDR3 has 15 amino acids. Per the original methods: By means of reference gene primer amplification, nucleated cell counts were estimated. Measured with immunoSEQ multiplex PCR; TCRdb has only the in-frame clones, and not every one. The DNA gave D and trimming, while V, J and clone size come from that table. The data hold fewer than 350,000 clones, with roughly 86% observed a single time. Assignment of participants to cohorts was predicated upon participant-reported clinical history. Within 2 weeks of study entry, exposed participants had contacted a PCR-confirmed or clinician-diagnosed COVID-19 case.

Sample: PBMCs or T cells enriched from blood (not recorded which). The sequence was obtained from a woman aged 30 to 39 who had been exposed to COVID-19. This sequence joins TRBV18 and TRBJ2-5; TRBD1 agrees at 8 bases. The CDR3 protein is CASSPTGVLQETQYF. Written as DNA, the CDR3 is TGTGCCAGCTCACCGACAGGGGTTCTACAAGAGACCCAGTACTTC.